Here is one TCR beta chain with its context. This entry comes from a study of blood T cell repertoires in COVID-19. Study overall: Both acute and convalescent COVID-19 samples were obtained from the United States, Italy and Spain.

Using immunoSEQ multiplex PCR, the repertoire was profiled, and TCRdb retains in-frame clones only, with some absent. Of 150,000 or so clones in the sample, more than 65% were seen once. The source of this sequence is a woman aged 50 to 60 in a cohort sampled during active or convalescent COVID-19. Sequenced sample: peripheral blood.

The CDR3, as DNA: TGTGCCAGCAGCCAGGGGGGGATCGAGCAGTACTTC. Its translation: CASSQGGIEQYF. The V call is TRBV3-1 (or the pseudogene TRBV3-2), the J call TRBJ2-7; TRBD2 matches at 7 bases. This CDR3 region has 12 residues. Germline lookup yields CDR1 LGHDT and CDR2 YNNKEL (reference sequence). The ends lost 3 bases at V and 6 bases at J; junction bases unmatched: 2.